These 18 T cell receptor beta chains originate from one sample sequenced in a study of ipilimumab plus nivolumab after autologous stem cell transplantation. Produced via immunoSEQ multiplex PCR; TCRdb's table is partial and in-frame only. The sample includes about 9,300 clones, roughly two thirds of them seen just once. Sequencing was performed on PBMCs, taken in a trial of ipilimumab plus nivolumab as post-transplant consolidation. All receptors come from a female donor with multiple myeloma.

The genes are TRBV19 and TRBJ1-1; 7 bases align to TRBD1. The V segment lost 11 bases and the J segment 1 base; nucleotides outside the gene matches: 16. Germline lookup yields CDR1 LNHDA and CDR2 SQIVND (reference sequence). This CDR3 is built from 16 residues. The CDR3 sequence is CARIPERGTANTEAFF. As DNA, the CDR3 is TGTGCCCGGATCCCGGAAAGGGGGACAGCGAACACTGAAGCTTTCTTT.

The chain links TRBV28 to TRBJ2-5, with D unresolved. The CDR3 sequence is 14 residues long. Trimming stripped 3 bases from V and 1 base from J, with 9 bases between. In germline, CDR1 is MDHEN, CDR2 SYDVKM. CDR3 sequence reads: CASSLRRIQETQYF. Written as DNA, the CDR3 is TGTGCCAGCAGTTTGCGGCGTATCCAAGAGACCCAGTACTTC.

This chain uses TRBV12-5 with TRBJ2-2; D is uncertain. Germline V gene sequence: CDR1 LGHNT, CDR2 FRNRAP. The V end was cut by 2 bases, the J end by 3 bases, with 7 bases between. CDR3 length: 14 amino acids. The CDR3 sequence: CASGLPTDTGELFF. The CDR3, as DNA: TGTGCTAGTGGTTTGCCAACCGACACCGGGGAGCTGTTTTTT.

The chain has TRBV4-3 and TRBJ2-3; D is unclear. Germline assignment: CDR1 LGHNA and CDR2 YSLEER. V shed 4 bases and J shed 1 base, with 9 bases lying between them. The CDR3 contains 14 residues. The CDR3 sequence is CASSLGSGTDTQYF. The CDR3 DNA sequence: TGCGCCAGCAGCCTAGGATCGGGCACAGATACGCAGTATTTT.

CDR3 bases: TGCGCCAGCAGCCCGCTTGGGACAGGGATAACAGATACGCAGTATTTT. Its protein is CASSPLGTGITDTQYF. V gene TRBV4-1 combines with J gene TRBJ2-3, with 9 bases matching TRBD1. CDR1 is MGHRA, CDR2 YSYEKL, per germline. The trim removed 4 bases at V and 3 bases at J, leaving 8 bases unmatched. CDR3 length: 16 amino acids.

V gene TRBV7-8 combines with J gene TRBJ1-5; D may be TRBD1 (6 bases). CDR1 is SGHVS, CDR2 FQNEAQ, per germline. The V gene lost 3 bases and the J gene lost 2 bases, with 11 bases spanning the gap. The CDR3 has 15 amino acids. The CDR3 DNA reads as TGTGCCAGCAGCTTGGGGGGCCCAGGCAATCAGCCCCAGCATTTT. Residues: CASSLGGPGNQPQHF.

The chain links TRBV4-2 to TRBJ1-2; no definite D call. Per germline, CDR1 LGHNA and CDR2 YNFKEQ. This CDR3 is built from 14 residues. The germline V and J ends were trimmed by 1 base and 2 bases, with 8 bases remaining between them. For the CDR3, the DNA is TGTGCCAGCAGCCAAGTTGGCCAGAACTATGGCTACACCTTC. Amino acid sequence: CASSQVGQNYGYTF.

This chain uses TRBV7-3 with TRBJ2-3; perhaps TRBD2 as D (5 bases). CDR1 SGHTA and CDR2 FQGTGA come from the germline V gene. V was pared by 5 bases and J by 6 bases, with 15 bases between. This CDR3 is 14 amino acids long. CDR3 loop: CASSPLLVGDTQYF. The CDR3 DNA is TGTGCCAGCAGCCCCCTACTAGTCGGGGATACGCAGTATTTT.

The gene calls are TRBV27 and TRBJ2-2, with D hard to call. The germline V gene encodes CDR1 MNHEY and CDR2 SMNVEV (reference sequence). The CDR3 extends over 12 amino acids. The germline V and J ends were trimmed by 6 bases and 5 bases, with 7 bases remaining between them. CDR3 sequence: CASSLPTGELFF. DNA of the CDR3: TGTGCCAGCAGCCTCCCTACCGGGGAGCTGTTTTTT.

This clone turned up a few times. This sequence joins TRBV5-4 and TRBJ2-3; D gene unclear. The CDR3 consists of 13 residues. Between the trimmed V and J ends, which lost 1 base and 2 bases, there was a span of 5 bases. The germline CDR1 and CDR2 sequences are SGHNT and YYREEE (reference sequence). CDR3: CASSLYYTDTQYF. In DNA form, the CDR3 reads TGTGCCAGCAGCTTGTACTACACAGATACGCAGTATTTT.

This clone has just a few counts. The chain carries TRBV29-1 and TRBJ1-5, with D uncertain. The V and J ends lost 4 bases and 0 bases respectively, with 4 bases between them. Per the germline V gene, CDR1 is SQVTM and CDR2 is ANQGSEA. The length of the CDR3 is 12 residues. The DNA for the CDR3 is TGCAGCGTTGCGGCTAGCAATCAGCCCCAGCATTTT. Translation: CSVAASNQPQHF. Together with reference TRBV29-1 and TRBJ1-5, the CDR3 gives the full variable domain: SAVISQKPSRDICQRGTSLTIQCQVDSQVTMMFWYRQQPGQSLTLIATANQGSEATYESGFVIDKFPISRPNLTFSTLTVSNMSPEDSSIYLCSVAASNQPQHFGDGTRLSIL.

The V and J genes are TRBV7-9 and TRBJ1-2; TRBD1 might be the D (6 bases). Trimming took off 5 bases at V and 4 bases at J, with 11 bases between the two ends. Germline V gene sequence: CDR1 SEHNR, CDR2 FQNEAQ (reference sequence). The length of the CDR3 is 13 residues. CDR3 region: CASSPGTIYGYTF. DNA for the CDR3: TGTGCCAGCAGCCCCGGGACAATCTATGGCTACACCTTC.

The rearrangement uses TRBV29-1 and TRBJ2-1; 7 bases agree with TRBD1. Unmatched junction bases numbered 5, after V lost 7 bases and J lost 2 bases. The CDR3 loop spans 13 amino acids. Germline V gives CDR1 SQVTM, CDR2 ANQGSEA. The CDR3 reads CSARTGTYNEQFF. The CDR3 nucleotides are TGCAGCGCCAGGACAGGTACCTACAATGAGCAGTTCTTC.

The chain has TRBV10-3 and TRBJ1-1, with 8 bases aligning to TRBD1. V was pared by 9 bases and J by 0 bases, with 3 bases of the junction left unmatched. Germline loops: CDR1 ENHRY, CDR2 SYGVKD. This CDR3 has 13 amino acids. CDR3 bases: TGTGCCATAACGGGACAGGTGAACACTGAAGCTTTCTTT. As protein: CAITGQVNTEAFF.

The gene calls are TRBV29-1 and TRBJ2-4; D is possibly TRBD1 or TRBD2 (5 bases each). The CDR3 covers 10 residues. Trimming took off 2 bases at V and 12 bases at J, with 8 bases between the two ends. Germline CDR1 reads SQVTM; CDR2 reads ANQGSEA. Here the CDR3 reads CSVEQGRQYF. The CDR3 DNA sequence: TGCAGCGTTGAACAGGGACGTCAGTACTTC.

The chain employs TRBV7-6 and TRBJ2-1; D not certain. Trimming left V 9 bases short and J 6 bases short, with 15 bases between. Germline V gives CDR1 SGHVS, CDR2 FNYEAQ. The CDR3 is 13 residues long. CDR3 in DNA: TGTGCCAGGGTCAACTGGGGTGGCAATGAGCAGTTCTTC. This encodes CARVNWGGNEQFF.

The chain is built from TRBV5-4 and TRBJ2-4, with D maybe TRBD2 (5 bases). V was shortened by 2 bases and J by 1 base, with 7 bases between the two germline ends. Germline CDR1 SGHNT, CDR2 YYREEE (reference sequence). The CDR3 has 14 residues. CDR3 sequence (DNA): TGTGCCAGCAGCTTTAGGGAGGCCAAAAACATTCAGTACTTC. It specifies CASSFREAKNIQYF.

V usage is TRBV19 and J usage is TRBJ2-7; 7 bases match TRBD1. CDR1 and CDR2 (germline): LNHDA, SQIVND (reference sequence). The V gene end was trimmed by 2 bases and the J gene end by 2 bases; junction bases not matched to a gene: 6. CDR3 length: 15 amino acids. CDR3 residues: CASSISPGQTYEQYF. The CDR3, as DNA: TGTGCCAGTAGTATATCACCGGGACAGACCTACGAGCAGTACTTC.